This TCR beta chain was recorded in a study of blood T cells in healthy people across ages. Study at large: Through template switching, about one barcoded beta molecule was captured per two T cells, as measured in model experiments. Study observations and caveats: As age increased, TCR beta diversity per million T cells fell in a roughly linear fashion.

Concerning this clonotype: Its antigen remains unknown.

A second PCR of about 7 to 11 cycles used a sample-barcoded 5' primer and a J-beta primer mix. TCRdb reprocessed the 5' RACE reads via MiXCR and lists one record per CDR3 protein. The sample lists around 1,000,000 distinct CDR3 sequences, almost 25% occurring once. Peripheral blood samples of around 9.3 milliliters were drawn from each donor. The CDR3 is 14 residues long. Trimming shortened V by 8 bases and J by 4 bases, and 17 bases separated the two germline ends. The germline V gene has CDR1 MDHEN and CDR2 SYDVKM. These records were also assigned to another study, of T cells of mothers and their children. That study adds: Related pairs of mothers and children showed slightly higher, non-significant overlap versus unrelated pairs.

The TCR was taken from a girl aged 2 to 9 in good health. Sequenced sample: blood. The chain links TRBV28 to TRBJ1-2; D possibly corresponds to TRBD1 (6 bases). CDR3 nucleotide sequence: TGTGCCAGCTCCCCTTCCGGGACAACCTATGGCTACACCTTC. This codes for CASSPSGTTYGYTF.